This is a list of T cell receptor beta chains from one sample in a study of cytomegalovirus exposure and HLA in healthy donors. This table comes from immunoSEQ multiplex PCR, and its TCRdb copy is limited to in-frame clones, with some not included. The sample carries roughly 110,000 clones, around 89% recorded once. Specimen: PBMCs. Source of these receptors: a woman between 18 and 29 years old in good health and CMV-seropositive. Each CDR3 is given with its conserved first and last residue. Fields, in order: CDR3 length, V gene, CDR3 protein.

15	TRBV9	CASSVESEGMNEQFF
16	TRBV5-5	CASSLDLLIGLQTQYF
12	TRBV29-1	CSVEQGKNEQFF
16	TRBV9	CASSPTRQGAYNEQFF
13	TRBV4-2	CASSGQGNYGYTF
14	TRBV9	CASTYSGGGDTQYF
14	TRBV27	CASSLRGLDQPQHF
14	TRBV19	CASSGRVLSYGYTF
15	TRBV15	CATSGYGLNTDTQYF
16	TRBV5-6	CASSFPQGRSGNTIYF
16	TRBV7-9	CASSPQGASGNTEAFF
14	TRBV7-7	CASSTGTSGETQYF
17	TRBV19	CASSIDPETATYSPLHF
11	TRBV20-1	CSARELRGQYF
14	TRBV19	CASHSGQGTDTQYF
13	TRBV11-2	CASSPRQVYEQYF
16	TRBV6-5	CASSYKTGGVSTEAFF
13	TRBV28	CASSFTGIYGYTF
14	TRBV9	CASSPTGDGEKLFF
14	TRBV7-9	CASSAGLFSGELFF
15	TRBV6-1	CASTRTDDSGNTIYF
14	TRBV11-2	CASSWDRNTGELFF
14	TRBV10-3	CAIRSRDSSGELFF
15	TRBV7-8	CASSLEPTGDNEQFF
12	TRBV10-1	CAIATGVQPQHF
16	TRBV7-6	CASSLGAGLNTGELFF
11	TRBV19	CVVTGRTEAFF
13	TRBV15	CATSSGELYGYTF
14	TRBV7-9	CASSSTGGNQPQHF
15	TRBV27	CASSLSLQGPYEQYF
14	TRBV6-5	CASSYRRNGDTIYF
17	TRBV10-1	CASSLLLEVFRRNEQFF
13	TRBV2	CARMGGSYNEQFF
16	TRBV25-1	CASSGGDLSYNSPLHF
15	TRBV9	CASSVGGTGHSPLHF
13	TRBV6-6	CASSRDRRDTQYF
14	TRBV7-7	CASSLEAGSEEQYF
15	TRBV19	CASSSGTDSYNEQFF
15	TRBV9	CASSAGTVTYNEQFF
15	TRBV7-9	CASSIERGAGNEQFF
16	TRBV6-1	CASSEGRWATRAEAFF
15	TRBV28	CASSGSRGIADTQYF
13	TRBV7-2	CASSPYRGGGYTF
18	TRBV9	CASSVSRDRGHLNTEAFF
13	TRBV7-9	CASSRSGKETQYF
14	TRBV2	CASITGTGAYEQYF
14	TRBV19	CASSRQGYNQPQHF
12	TRBV5-4	CASFQSGGELFF
16	TRBV4-3	CASSRESRRGTGELFF
12	TRBV7-3	CASSYIRNEQFF
18	TRBV5-1	CASSLNRRPTINQETQYF
15	TRBV5-1	CASSLGQGAGDTQYF
12	TRBV2	CASKGVLETQYF
19	TRBV15	CATSRHGTGVHSYNSPLHF
14	TRBV5-4	CASSSGGAGYGYTF